The 28 T cell receptor beta chains below all came from one sample that was sequenced in a study of blood T cell repertoires in COVID-19. Data came from immunoSEQ multiplex PCR; TCRdb stores just in-frame clones and leaves some out. The sample shows approximately 69,000 clones, 90% of them seen only once. Sequences were obtained from peripheral blood. Receptor source: a middle-aged man with acute or convalescent COVID-19.

This sequence joins TRBV25-1 and TRBJ2-3; D unresolved. The CDR3 is 12 residues long. Germline assignment: CDR1 MGHDK and CDR2 SYGVNS. Trimming pared 1 base from V and 7 bases from J, leaving 6 bases between. CDR3 in amino acids: CASSESQNTQYF. The CDR3 DNA is TGTGCCAGCAGTGAATCCCAAAATACGCAGTATTTT.

The chain couples TRBV23-1 to TRBJ2-1; 9 bases map to TRBD1. TRBV23-1 is an ORF, and what it does is uncertain. The CDR3 contains 19 residues. The V gene end was trimmed by 1 base and the J gene end by 5 bases; junction bases not matched to a gene: 15. CDR3 residues: CASSQFTTPGQGQDNEQFF. The CDR3 DNA is TGCGCCAGCAGTCAATTCACCACACCGGGACAGGGACAAGACAATGAGCAGTTCTTC.

The J gene is TRBJ1-5, the V gene TRBV6-5, with a tentative D call TRBD1 (6 bases). Trimming took 5 bases from V and 5 from J, leaving 10 bases between them. CDR3 length equals 13 residues. The germline gives CDR1 MNHEY, CDR2 SVGAGI. The CDR3 region is CASSNRAYQPQHF. As DNA, the CDR3 is TGTGCCAGCAGTAACAGGGCTTATCAGCCCCAGCATTTT.

The chain is built from TRBV6-2 or TRBV6-3 and TRBJ2-1; 10 bases map to TRBD2. Germline lookup yields CDR1 MNHEY and CDR2 SVGEGT. The CDR3 is 16 amino acids. The junction had 11 bases not matched to a gene; V was cut back by 5 bases and J by 7 bases. The CDR3 nucleotides are TGTGCCAGCAGTCCCCTCGGACTAGCGGAGAGGAATGAGCAGTTCTTC. Its translation: CASSPLGLAERNEQFF.

The chain employs TRBV4-2 and TRBJ1-2; D call uncertain. Deletions cut 0 bases from V and 11 bases from J, with 16 bases between. The CDR3 extends over 14 amino acids. CDR1 and CDR2 (germline): LGHNA, YNFKEQ. In nucleotides, the CDR3 is TGTGCCAGCAGCCAAGATATTAGAGGGAGTAGTTACACCTTC. It yields the protein CASSQDIRGSSYTF.

The chain uses TRBV2 and TRBJ2-7; TRBD1 might be the D (7 bases). The CDR3 is 13 amino acids. The V and J ends lost 6 bases and 2 bases respectively, with 11 bases between them. Germline V CDR1 and CDR2: SNHLY, FYNNEI. Written as DNA, the CDR3 is TGTGCCAGCAGCAGGGGGGAAACCTACGAGCAGTACTTC. It is translated as CASSRGETYEQYF.

This chain uses TRBV19 with TRBJ2-2; 13 positions match TRBD2. CDR3 length equals 17 residues. V lost 6 bases, J lost 4 bases, and 8 bases stayed unmatched. Germline lookup yields CDR1 LNHDA and CDR2 SQIVND (reference sequence). CDR3 protein: CASREGLAGLGTGELFF. The CDR3 nucleotides read TGTGCCAGTAGGGAGGGACTAGCGGGACTCGGCACCGGGGAGCTGTTTTTT.

This clone was seen a handful of times. This chain uses TRBV2 with TRBJ2-1, with TRBD2 matching 10 bases. V shed 8 bases and J 2 bases; nucleotides not matched to a gene: 3. The V gene's germline CDR1 is SNHLY and CDR2 FYNNEI. This CDR3 is 14 amino acids long. The CDR3 loop reads CASVLAGAYNEQFF. CDR3 DNA: TGTGCCAGCGTGCTAGCGGGAGCCTACAATGAGCAGTTCTTC.

The CDR3 DNA reads TGTGCCACCAGTGATTCGAACCAGGCCGGGGAGCTGTTTTTT. Encoded protein: CATSDSNQAGELFF. The chain joins TRBV24-1 to TRBJ2-2, with no clear D. Germline V lookup: CDR1 KGHDR, CDR2 SFDVKD. The V end lost 2 bases, the J end lost 6 bases, and 9 bases lay between the germline ends. There are 14 residues in the CDR3.

This sequence joins TRBV12-5 and TRBJ1-5, with a possible D match to TRBD1 (5 bases). The germline gives CDR1 LGHNT, CDR2 FRNRAP. V was clipped by 6 bases and J by 4 bases, with 13 bases between them. The CDR3 extends over 14 amino acids. The CDR3 DNA follows: TGTGCTAGTGGGGTTGGAGGGGAAAATCAGCCCCAGCATTTT. Translation: CASGVGGENQPQHF. Full variable domain (missing parts from reference TRBV12-5 and TRBJ1-5): DARVTQTPRHKVTEMGQEVTMRCQPILGHNTVFWYRQTMMQGLELLAYFRNRAPLDDSGMPKDRFSAEMPDATLATLKIQPSEPRDSAVYFCASGVGGENQPQHFGDGTRLSIL.

This clone was counted once. The chain employs TRBV12-3 or TRBV12-4 and TRBJ1-2; D is unresolved. CDR3 size: 11 residues. Deletions cut 3 bases from V and 13 bases from J, with 12 bases between. CDR3 amino acids: CASSLRTGSTF. The CDR3 nucleotides read TGTGCCAGCAGTTTGCGGACGGGAAGCACCTTC.

The rearrangement links TRBV7-9 to TRBJ1-6, with TRBD1 matching over 9 bases. The CDR3 has 16 amino acids. The trim removed 5 bases at V and 10 bases at J, leaving 12 bases unmatched. The germline CDR1 and CDR2 sequences are SEHNR and FQNEAQ (reference sequence). In DNA form, the CDR3 reads TGTGCCAGCAGCGTAAACAGGGGGCTTGGGGAGTCACCCCTCCACTTT. Amino acid sequence: CASSVNRGLGESPLHF.

The chain uses TRBV5-6 and TRBJ2-5; TRBD2 aligns across 11 bases. Germline trimming cut 0 bases from V and 7 bases from J; bases unmatched to any gene: 8. The CDR3 sequence is 16 residues long. Germline values: CDR1 SGHDT, CDR2 YYEEEE. The CDR3, as DNA: TGTGCCAGCAGCTTGGAGGCGACTAGCGGGGTCAGGACCCAGTACTTC. Protein sequence: CASSLEATSGVRTQYF.

The chain carries TRBV5-1 and TRBJ2-5; 11 bases map to TRBD2. The CDR3 has 17 residues. The ends lost 0 bases at V and 2 bases at J; junction bases unmatched: 6. The germline CDR1 and CDR2 sequences are SGHRS and YFSETQ. The CDR3 bases are TGCGCCAGCAGCTTGGCCGCGACTAGCGGGATACAAGAGACCCAGTACTTC. This gives the protein CASSLAATSGIQETQYF.

The chain uses TRBV9 and TRBJ2-6, with D tentatively TRBD1 (6 bases). This CDR3 has 18 amino acids. CDR1 is SGDLS and CDR2 is YYNGEE in the germline V gene. Trimming left V 4 bases short and J 0 bases short, with 17 bases between. The CDR3 coding sequence is TGTGCCAGCAGCTCACCCGGGACACAATACTCTGGGGCCAACGTCCTGACTTTC. Encoded protein: CASSSPGTQYSGANVLTF.

The chain combines TRBV24-1 with TRBJ1-2, with D unclear. CDR3 size: 12 residues. Germline CDR1 KGHDR, CDR2 SFDVKD. The V end was cut by 2 bases, the J end by 4 bases, with 4 bases between. CDR3 sequence: CATSDSRYGYTF. The CDR3 nucleotides are TGTGCCACCAGTGATTCCCGCTATGGCTACACCTTC.

The chain joins TRBV5-1 to TRBJ1-1; D call uncertain. Germline V CDR1 and CDR2: SGHRS, YFSETQ. V was shortened by 5 bases and J by 5 bases, with 13 bases between the two germline ends. This CDR3 has 13 residues. CDR3 amino acids: CASSPGIETEAFF. The DNA for the CDR3 is TGCGCCAGCAGTCCGGGGATTGAGACTGAAGCTTTCTTT.

The J gene is TRBJ2-7, the V gene TRBV7-2, with a weak D call TRBD2 (6 bases). CDR1 and CDR2 (germline): SGHTA, FQGNSA. Deletions cut 1 base from V and 0 bases from J, with 16 bases between. The CDR3 covers 17 residues. CDR3: CASSLGRGWEVSYEQYF. CDR3 sequence (DNA): TGTGCCAGCAGCTTAGGTCGTGGGTGGGAGGTCTCCTACGAGCAGTACTTC. Filled out from reference TRBV7-2 and TRBJ2-7, the complete variable domain reads GAGVSQSPSNKVTEKGKDVELRCDPISGHTALYWYRQSLGQGLEFLIYFQGNSAPDKSGLPSDRFSAERTGGSVSTLTIQRTQQEDSAVYLCASSLGRGWEVSYEQYFGPGTRLTVT.

The chain carries TRBV14 and TRBJ2-1, with 8 bases that match TRBD1. This CDR3 region has 14 residues. CDR1 and CDR2 from the germline V gene are SGHDN and FVKESK. V lost 3 bases, J lost 9 bases, and 7 bases stayed unmatched. The CDR3 region has the DNA TGTGCCAGCAGCCAGTGGACAGGGACGACTGAGCAGTTCTTC. It translates to CASSQWTGTTEQFF.

This clone was seen only once. The chain has TRBV5-1 and TRBJ1-1, with 7 bases matching TRBD1. This CDR3 is built from 17 residues. Germline CDR1 and CDR2: SGHRS and YFSETQ. With 2 bases clipped from V and 2 bases from J, the junction kept 12 bases outside the gene matches. CDR3 nucleotide sequence: TGCGCCAGCAGCTTACAAACAACAGGGGCCCCCAACACTGAAGCTTTCTTT. Protein sequence: CASSLQTTGAPNTEAFF.

V and J are TRBV30 and TRBJ2-7; D possibly corresponds to TRBD2 (5 bases). The V gene lost 2 bases and the J gene lost 0 bases, with 11 bases spanning the gap. The CDR3 is made up of 14 amino acids. The germline CDR1 and CDR2 sequences are GTSNPN and SVGIG (reference sequence). The CDR3 region has the DNA TGTGCCTGGAGTACCGGGGTAAACTCCTACGAGCAGTACTTC. Its protein product is CAWSTGVNSYEQYF.

The sample holds one count of this clone. This rearrangement joins TRBV25-1 to TRBJ2-5; TRBD2 aligns across 10 bases. This CDR3 region has 16 residues. CDR1 and CDR2 from the germline V gene are MGHDK and SYGVNS. V trimming: 2 bases; J trimming: 2 bases; junction bases outside the gene matches: 5. In nucleotides, the CDR3 is TGTGCCAGCAGTGAAGGGGCTAGCGGGGGACAAGAGACCCAGTACTTC. Protein product: CASSEGASGGQETQYF.

On this clone itself: Other DNA sequences of this sample code for an identical CDR3. The chain combines TRBV7-9 with TRBJ1-5; tentative D call: TRBD1 (5 bases). Germline CDR1 and CDR2: SEHNR and FQNEAQ (reference sequence). The CDR3 has 14 amino acids. Between the trimmed V and J ends, which lost 5 bases and 1 base, there was a span of 9 bases. CDR3 coding DNA: TGTGCCAGCAGCCCCGGGGGGAGCAATCAGCCCCAGCATTTT. Translation gives CASSPGGSNQPQHF. The full variable domain, completed using reference TRBV7-9 and TRBJ1-5, is DTGVSQNPRHKITKRGQNVTFRCDPISEHNRLYWYRQTLGQGPEFLTYFQNEAQLEKSRLLSDRFSAERPKGSFSTLEIQRTEQGDSAMYLCASSPGGSNQPQHFGDGTRLSIL.

This chain links TRBV28 with TRBJ1-1, with 9 bases identical to TRBD1. The CDR3 has 16 residues. Per the germline V gene, CDR1 is MDHEN and CDR2 is SYDVKM. V gave up 6 bases and J gave up 1 base; unmatched junction bases: 9. CDR3 sequence reads: CASRNLDRGKNTEAFF. CDR3 DNA sequence: TGTGCCAGCAGGAACTTGGACAGGGGCAAGAACACTGAAGCTTTCTTT.

The gene calls are TRBV5-5 and TRBJ2-7; 8 bases are a match to TRBD1. The germline V gene has CDR1 SGHKS and CDR2 YYEKEE (reference sequence). J lost 2 bases, V lost 8 bases, and 3 bases had no gene match. The CDR3 has 12 amino acids. CDR3 in DNA: TGTGCCAGTCGGACAGGGCCCTACGAGCAGTACTTC. Its translation is CASRTGPYEQYF.

The rearrangement uses TRBV21-1 and TRBJ1-1. TRBV21-1 is tagged as a pseudogene. The CDR3 loop spans 14 amino acids. CDR3 protein: CASSKARGNTEAFF. The CDR3 coding sequence is TGTGCCAGCAGCAAAGCCCGGGGGAACACTGAAGCTTTCTTT.

The rearrangement links TRBV9 to TRBJ2-3; D may be TRBD2 (5 bases). CDR1 is SGDLS and CDR2 is YYNGEE in the germline V gene. V lost 0 bases and J lost 0, with 8 bases in between. This CDR3 has 15 residues. The CDR3 is CASSVASQSTDTQYF. CDR3 coding DNA: TGTGCCAGCAGCGTAGCTAGCCAAAGCACAGATACGCAGTATTTT.

The V and J genes are TRBV11-2 and TRBJ2-7; perhaps TRBD1 as D (6 bases). The CDR3 loop spans 15 amino acids. V was pared by 5 bases and J by 2 bases, with 16 bases between. The germline gives CDR1 SGHAT, CDR2 FQNNGV. The DNA of the CDR3 is TGTGCCAGCAGCCCGCAAGGGGGTCCCCCCTACGAGCAGTACTTC. Protein: CASSPQGGPPYEQYF.